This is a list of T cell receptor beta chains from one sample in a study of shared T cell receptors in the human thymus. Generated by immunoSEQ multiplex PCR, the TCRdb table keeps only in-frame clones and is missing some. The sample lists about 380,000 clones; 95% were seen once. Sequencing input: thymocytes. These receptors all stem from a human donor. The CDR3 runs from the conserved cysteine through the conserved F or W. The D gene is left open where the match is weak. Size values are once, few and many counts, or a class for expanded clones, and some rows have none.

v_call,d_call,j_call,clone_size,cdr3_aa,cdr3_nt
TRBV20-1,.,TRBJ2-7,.,CNPSQDREQYF,TGCAACCCATCCCAGGATCGCGAGCAGTACTTC
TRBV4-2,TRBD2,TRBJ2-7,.,CASSPDLAAYEQYF,TGTGCCAGCAGCCCAGATCTAGCGGCCTACGAGCAGTACTTC
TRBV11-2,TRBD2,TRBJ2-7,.,CASSYVTRGRVSYEQYF,TGTGCCAGCAGCTACGTTACGCGAGGGAGGGTATCCTACGAGCAGTACTTC
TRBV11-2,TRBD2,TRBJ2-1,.,CASSLGYSGNSYNEQFF,TGTGCCAGCAGCTTAGGATATAGCGGGAACTCCTACAATGAGCAGTTCTTC
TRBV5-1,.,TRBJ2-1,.,CASSLVALSSYNEQFF,TGCGCCAGCAGCTTGGTGGCGCTGTCCTCCTACAATGAGCAGTTCTTC
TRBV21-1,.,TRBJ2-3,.,CASSKVNFPLKVDTQYF,TGTGCCAGCAGCAAAGTGAACTTCCCCCTGAAAGTGGATACGCAGTATTTT
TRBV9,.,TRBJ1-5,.,CASSVLNRNQPQHF,TGTGCCAGCAGCGTTTTAAATAGGAATCAGCCCCAGCATTTT
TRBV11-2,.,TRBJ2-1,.,CASSLTVRGRVSYNEQFF,TGTGCCAGCAGCTTAACAGTTCGGGGGCGTGTGTCCTACAATGAGCAGTTCTTC
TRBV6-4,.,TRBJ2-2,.,CASSDSSLQILNTGELFF,TGTGCCAGCAGTGACTCGAGTTTACAGATATTGAACACCGGGGAGCTGTTTTTT
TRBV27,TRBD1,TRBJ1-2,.,CASRRLARGLGGYTF,TGTGCCTCGCGGAGATTGGCCAGGGGGCTAGGAGGCTACACCTTC
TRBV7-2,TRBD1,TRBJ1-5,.,CASSLAQWDRVRGNQPQHF,TGTGCCAGCAGCTTAGCGCAATGGGACAGGGTGAGGGGTAATCAGCCCCAGCATTTT
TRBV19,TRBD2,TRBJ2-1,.,CASSIGGSGRYNEQFF,TGTGCCAGTAGTATAGGGGGTAGCGGGAGATACAATGAGCAGTTCTTC
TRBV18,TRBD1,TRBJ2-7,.,CASWDRGWYEQYF,TGTGCCAGCTGGGACAGGGGATGGTACGAGCAGTACTTC
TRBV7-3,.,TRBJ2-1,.,CASSFQGLSDEQFF,TGTGCCAGCAGCTTCCAGGGGCTAAGCGATGAGCAGTTCTTC
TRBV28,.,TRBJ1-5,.,CASSLTPQGNQPQHF,TGTGCCAGCAGCCTTACCCCTCAGGGAAATCAGCCCCAGCATTTT
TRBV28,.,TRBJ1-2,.,CASRRPRGYTF,TGTGCCAGCAGGAGGCCGAGAGGCTACACCTTC
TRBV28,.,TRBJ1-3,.,CASSYLHDSGNTIYF,TGTGCCAGCAGCTACCTTCATGACTCTGGAAACACCATATATTTT
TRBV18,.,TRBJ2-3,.,CASSLSPLKGNTDTQYF,TGTGCCAGCTCCCTATCCCCTTTGAAGGGAAACACAGATACGCAGTATTTT
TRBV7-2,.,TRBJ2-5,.,CASGKGLKETQYF,TGTGCCAGCGGAAAGGGTTTAAAGGAGACCCAGTACTTC
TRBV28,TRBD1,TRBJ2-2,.,CASSFYRQGDFDGELFF,TGTGCCAGCAGTTTTTATCGGCAGGGGGATTTTGACGGGGAGCTGTTTTTT
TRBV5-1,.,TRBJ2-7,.,CASRKKPKHSYEQYF,TGCGCCAGCAGAAAAAAACCCAAACACTCCTACGAGCAGTACTTC
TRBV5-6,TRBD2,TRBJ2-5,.,CASKFLAGSWETQYF,TGTGCCAGCAAATTTCTAGCGGGATCATGGGAGACCCAGTACTTC
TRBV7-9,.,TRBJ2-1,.,CASSPSTYNEQFF,TGTGCCAGCAGCCCTAGTACCTACAATGAGCAGTTCTTC
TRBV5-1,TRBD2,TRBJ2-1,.,CASSWTRGNEQFF,TGCGCCAGCAGCTGGACTAGAGGCAATGAGCAGTTCTTC
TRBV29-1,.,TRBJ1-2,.,CSVGVVVRGVPNYGYTF,TGCAGCGTTGGGGTGGTCGTCAGGGGAGTCCCAAACTATGGCTACACCTTC
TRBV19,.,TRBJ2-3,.,CASSMRLLRDTQYF,TGTGCCAGTAGCATGAGGCTCCTTCGGGATACGCAGTATTTT
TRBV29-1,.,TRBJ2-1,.,CSVALTWDWKRDEQFF,TGCAGCGTTGCCCTTACTTGGGACTGGAAGAGGGATGAGCAGTTCTTC
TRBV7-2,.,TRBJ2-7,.,CASSYSGTIKDRIHEQYF,TGTGCCAGCAGCTACTCCGGGACCATCAAGGATCGAATCCACGAGCAGTACTTC
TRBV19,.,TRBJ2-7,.,CASSTWGDRPYEQYF,TGTGCCAGTAGTACCTGGGGGGACAGACCCTACGAGCAGTACTTC
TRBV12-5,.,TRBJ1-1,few,CASGPRRGEAFF,TGTGCTAGTGGTCCCCGGCGTGGTGAAGCTTTCTTT
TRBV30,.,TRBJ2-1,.,CAWSVLPYAHRGEQFF,TGTGCCTGGAGTGTACTTCCCTACGCCCACCGCGGTGAGCAGTTCTTC
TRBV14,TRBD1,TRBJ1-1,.,CASSQAGQGAPEAFF,TGTGCCAGCAGCCAAGCAGGACAGGGAGCCCCCGAAGCTTTCTTT
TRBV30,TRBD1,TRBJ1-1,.,CASRGARNLF,TGTGCCTCCAGGGGGGCCAGGAATCTCTTT
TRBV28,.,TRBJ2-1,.,CASIRQAPGGEQFF,TGTGCCAGCATACGACAGGCCCCAGGGGGGGAGCAGTTCTTC
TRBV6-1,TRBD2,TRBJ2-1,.,CASSRIGLDNEQFF,TGTGCCAGCAGTCGGATCGGACTAGACAATGAGCAGTTCTTC
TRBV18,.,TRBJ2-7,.,CASSPPTRAAYEQYF,TGTGCCAGCTCACCACCAACCAGGGCAGCCTACGAGCAGTACTTC
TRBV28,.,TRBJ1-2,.,CASSFGTGPLLGYTF,TGTGCCAGCAGTTTTGGTACGGGACCGCTTTTAGGCTACACCTTC
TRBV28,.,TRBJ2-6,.,CASSLREAGANVLTF,TGTGCCAGCAGTTTGAGGGAAGCTGGGGCCAACGTCCTGACTTTC
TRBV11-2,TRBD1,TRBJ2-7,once,CASTPTGQLCYEQYF,TGTGCCAGCACCCCGACGGGACAGTTGTGCTACGAGCAGTACTTC
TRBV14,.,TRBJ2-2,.,CASSQAPRRQPTSNTGELFF,TGTGCCAGCAGCCAAGCTCCGAGGAGACAGCCCACTTCCAACACCGGGGAGCTGTTTTTT
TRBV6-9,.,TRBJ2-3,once,CASKPLIGPDTQYF,TGTGCCAGCAAACCCCTCATAGGGCCAGATACGCAGTATTTT
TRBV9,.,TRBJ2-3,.,CASTPGVATQYTQYF,TGTGCCAGCACCCCGGGAGTAGCTACACAGTATACGCAGTATTTT
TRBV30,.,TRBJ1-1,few,CAWSGRTEAFF,TGTGCCTGGAGTGGACGGACTGAAGCTTTCTTT
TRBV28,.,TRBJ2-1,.,CATFIGGNEQFF,TGTGCCACCTTTATAGGGGGCAATGAGCAGTTCTTC
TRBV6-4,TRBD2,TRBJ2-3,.,CASAIQPGLCTDTQYF,TGTGCCAGCGCCATCCAGCCGGGACTATGCACAGATACGCAGTATTTT
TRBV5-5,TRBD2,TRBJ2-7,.,CASQGTSGGAPYEQYF,TGTGCCAGCCAGGGCACTAGCGGAGGGGCGCCCTACGAGCAGTACTTC
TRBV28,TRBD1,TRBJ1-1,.,CASSLNRGRVPAVNTEAFF,TGTGCCAGCAGTTTAAATAGGGGGCGAGTTCCGGCGGTGAACACTGAAGCTTTCTTT
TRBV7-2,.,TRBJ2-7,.,CASSFSSYEQYF,TGTGCCAGCAGCTTCTCCTCCTACGAGCAGTACTTC
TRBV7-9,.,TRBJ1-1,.,CASSSQPFGARATRTEAFF,TGTGCCAGCAGTTCCCAACCCTTCGGGGCACGAGCGACCCGAACTGAAGCTTTCTTT
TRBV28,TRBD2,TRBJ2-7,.,CASSSLAGGSEQYF,TGTGCCAGCAGTTCCTTAGCGGGAGGAAGCGAGCAGTACTTC
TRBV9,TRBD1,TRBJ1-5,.,CASSADRDSNQPQHF,TGTGCCAGCAGCGCGGACAGGGATAGCAATCAGCCCCAGCATTTT
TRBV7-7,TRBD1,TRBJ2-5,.,CASSLEDRVALSETQYF,TGTGCTAGCAGCTTAGAAGACAGGGTGGCTTTGAGTGAGACCCAGTACTTC
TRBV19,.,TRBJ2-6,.,CASSPRLSGANVLTF,TGTGCCAGTAGTCCCCGTTTGAGTGGGGCCAACGTCCTGACTTTC
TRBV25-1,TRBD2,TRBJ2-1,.,CASSEYWGSGPYNEQFF,TGTGCCAGCAGTGAATATTGGGGTAGCGGGCCCTACAATGAGCAGTTCTTC
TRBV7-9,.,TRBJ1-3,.,CASSLERGLGNTIYF,TGTGCCAGCAGCTTAGAGCGGGGGCTTGGAAACACCATATATTTT
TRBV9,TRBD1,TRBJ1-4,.,CASSSLDRGTNEKLFF,TGTGCCAGCAGCTCATTGGACAGGGGAACTAATGAAAAACTGTTTTTT
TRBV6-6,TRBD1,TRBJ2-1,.,CASRPGQPSYNEQFF,TGTGCCAGCAGGCCGGGACAGCCCTCCTACAATGAGCAGTTCTTC
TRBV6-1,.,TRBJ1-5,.,CASSRGQADSQPQHF,TGTGCCAGCAGCAGAGGACAAGCCGATAGTCAGCCCCAGCATTTT
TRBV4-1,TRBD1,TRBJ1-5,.,CASSQGAGTVFYGGADQPQHF,TGCGCCAGCAGCCAAGGGGCCGGGACAGTCTTTTATGGTGGTGCCGATCAGCCCCAGCATTTT
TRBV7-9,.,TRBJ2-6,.,CASSFPGLRGANVLTF,TGTGCCAGCAGCTTCCCAGGCCTCCGGGGGGCCAACGTCCTGACTTTC